This T cell receptor (beta chain) is from a study of T-cell memory formation after mild COVID-19. TCRdb re-analysed the 5' RACE reads in MiXCR, keeping a single row per CDR3 protein. The data hold a few hundred thousand distinct CDR3 sequences, with 20% to 25% observed a single time. The CDR3 runs to 17 residues. V shed 3 bases and J shed 5 bases, with 20 bases lying between them. Per the germline V gene, CDR1 is SGDLS and CDR2 is YYNGEE. The sample taken for sequencing was PBMCs or a T cell subset sorted from them (not recorded which). The chain has TRBV9 and TRBJ2-2; the D call may be TRBD1 or TRBD2 (5 bases each). The clonotype was recovered from a man aged 18 to 29 who had mild COVID-19 (a few samples of this study predate the infection). Cell type and time point are not known. The CDR3 sequence: CASSAYKRGPDTGELFF. The CDR3 bases are TGTGCCAGCAGCGCATACAAGAGGGGCCCCGATACCGGGGAGCTGTTTTTT.